This T cell receptor (beta chain) emerged from a study of T cells after posttransplantation cyclophosphamide. This CDR3 region has 17 residues. Sequenced by immunoSEQ multiplex PCR; TCRdb stores in-frame clones only, minus some. The sample yields around 20,000 clones, over 80% seen once. Sequencing input: memory CD4+ T cells sorted from blood. The receptor was isolated from a man aged 25 to 40 in good health and a related stem cell transplant donor. The V gene is TRBV21-1, the J gene TRBJ2-1; the DNA was not compared with TRBD2, the D call given in the table. TRBV21-1 represents a pseudogene. DNA for the CDR3: TGTGCCAGCAGCAAAGTAGAAGCGGGGGGGCCCTACAATGAGCAGTTCTTC. Translating gives CASSKVEAGGPYNEQFF.